This passage covers 27 T cell receptor beta chains from one sample sequenced in a study of blood T cells in healthy people across ages. Combining a sample-barcoded 5' primer with a J-beta primer mix, a second PCR ran for about 7 to 11 cycles. A single record per CDR3 protein comes from TCRdb applying MiXCR to the 5' RACE reads. The sample carries about 940,000 distinct CDR3 sequences, under 50% recorded once. Sequencing was done on a sample of blood. These receptors came from a man under 40 in good health.

The chain joins TRBV29-1 to TRBJ2-2; 10 bases align to TRBD1. CDR1 is SQVTM and CDR2 is ANQGSEA in the germline V gene. V was clipped by 6 bases and J by 0 bases; unmatched bases: 1. This CDR3 has 14 residues. Here the CDR3 DNA reads TGCAGCGTAGGGACAGGGGCGAACACCGGGGAGCTGTTTTTT. Translating it yields CSVGTGANTGELFF.

This clonotype was counted only a few times. The chain employs TRBV15 and TRBJ2-6, with D hard to call. The CDR3 is made up of 13 amino acids. V lost 6 bases, J lost 1 base, and 4 bases lay in between. CDR1 and CDR2 (germline): LNHNV, YYDKDF (reference sequence). CDR3: CATRESGANVLTF. In nucleotides, the CDR3 is TGTGCCACCAGGGAGTCTGGGGCCAACGTCCTGACTTTC.

The V gene is TRBV28, the J gene TRBJ1-5; perhaps TRBD1 as D (6 bases). CDR1 and CDR2 from the germline V gene are MDHEN and SYDVKM. The germline V and J ends were trimmed by 6 bases and 3 bases, with 12 bases remaining between them. This CDR3 has 14 amino acids. DNA of the CDR3: TGTGCCAGCAGCACTGGGGGCGTCAATCAGCCCCAGCATTTT. Translated, it gives CASSTGGVNQPQHF.

This clonotype is a singleton in its sample. The chain couples TRBV5-5 to TRBJ2-7, with a tentative D call TRBD1 (6 bases). CDR1 and CDR2 from the germline V gene are SGHKS and YYEKEE (reference sequence). The V gene lost 2 bases and the J gene lost 0 bases, with 12 bases spanning the gap. CDR3 length: 15 residues. The DNA for the CDR3 is TGTGCCAGCAGCTTACAACAGGGTATCTCCTACGAGCAGTACTTC. Translating it yields CASSLQQGISYEQYF.

This clonotype was detected only once. The chain is built from TRBV6-1 and TRBJ2-1; unclear D gene. There are 13 residues in the CDR3. In germline, CDR1 is MNHNS, CDR2 SASEGT. Trimming shortened V by 11 bases and J by 3 bases, and 14 bases separated the two germline ends. The CDR3 loop is CALFLPVYNEQFF. In DNA, the CDR3 is TGTGCCTTATTCCTACCGGTCTACAATGAGCAGTTCTTC.

This clonotype was counted between two and nine times. The chain employs TRBV9 and TRBJ2-1, with TRBD1 matching over 10 bases. Matching the DNA end better, TRBJ2-7 makes the J call doubtful. The CDR3 totals 15 residues. CDR1 and CDR2 (germline): SGDLS, YYNGEE. The CDR3: CASSLGQGSYNEQYF. The CDR3, as DNA: TGTGCCAGCAGTCTGGGACAGGGGTCCTACAATGAGCAGTACTTC.

CDR3 amino acids: CASSLSILEKLFF. The CDR3 DNA sequence: TGTGCCAGCAGTTTAAGCATACTTGAAAAACTGTTTTTT. V is TRBV28 and J is TRBJ1-4, with D hard to call. The CDR3 length is 13 residues. In germline, CDR1 is MDHEN, CDR2 SYDVKM. V was cut by 2 bases and J by 7 bases, with 8 bases left in between.

Turning to this clonotype: Being one base from a much bigger clone, this may be a read error. This chain links TRBV20-1 with TRBJ2-7; D is tentatively TRBD1 or TRBD2 (5 bases each). This CDR3 comprises 12 residues. Looked up from germline, CDR1 is DFQATT and CDR2 is SNEGSKA (reference sequence). CDR3 amino acids: CRARGREYEQYF. As DNA, the CDR3 is TGCAGGGCTAGAGGCAGGGAGTACGAGCAGTACTTC.

J is TRBJ2-3 and V is TRBV7-2, with TRBD2 identical over 13 bases. CDR1 is SGHTA and CDR2 is FQGNSA in the germline V gene. V was clipped by 4 bases and J by 4 bases; unmatched bases: 5. The CDR3 has 16 amino acids. CDR3: CASSSRLAGGPDTQYF. CDR3 in DNA: TGTGCCAGCAGCTCCCGACTAGCGGGGGGACCAGATACGCAGTATTTT.

The rearrangement uses TRBV6-5 and TRBJ2-3; 7 bases map to TRBD1. After removal of 6 bases from V and 6 bases from J, the junction contained 6 bases not matched to a gene. The germline CDR1 and CDR2 sequences are MNHEY and SVGAGI. The CDR3 is 13 amino acids. CDR3 sequence (DNA): TGTGCCAGCAGAAAACAGGGGTTGGATACGCAGTATTTT. The encoded protein is CASRKQGLDTQYF.

The CDR3 sequence: CASSQTTTGKDTQYF. The DNA of the CDR3 is TGTGCCAGCAGTCAGACGACAACGGGGAAAGATACGCAGTATTTT. The chain recombines TRBV6-6 with TRBJ2-3, with D perhaps matching TRBD2 (5 bases). V was trimmed by 5 bases and J by 5 bases, leaving 17 bases between them. Germline V CDR1 and CDR2: MNHNY, SVGAGI (reference sequence). The CDR3 is 15 amino acids.

This clonotype was seen a few times. The CDR3 coding sequence is TGTGCCAGCAGTGCCAGGGTCAGGTACGAGCAGTACTTC. Protein product: CASSARVRYEQYF. The V call is TRBV6-5, the J call TRBJ2-7, with D possibly being TRBD1 (5 bases). The CDR3 has 13 amino acids. CDR1 and CDR2 (germline): MNHEY, SVGAGI. With 5 bases removed from V and 4 bases from J, the gap between germline ends came to 12 bases.

The V call is TRBV5-1, the J call TRBJ2-3, with TRBD2 matching 13 bases. Germline V gene lookup returns CDR1 SGHRS and CDR2 YFSETQ. V lost 2 bases to trimming and J lost 1 base; unmatched junction nucleotides: 7. The CDR3 runs to 18 residues. CDR3 DNA sequence: TGCGCCAGCAGCTTTGATGAGACTAGCGGGGGGCGCACAGATACGCAGTATTTT. Amino acids: CASSFDETSGGRTDTQYF.

The rearrangement links TRBV21-1 to TRBJ2-7; the DNA was not used to check the table's D call, TRBD1. TRBV21-1 is an annotated pseudogene. The CDR3 contains 15 residues. CDR3 sequence: CASSKGAGGPYEQYF. CDR3 coding DNA: TGTGCCAGCAGCAAAGGGGCTGGGGGGCCCTACGAGCAGTACTTC.

Only a few counts were recorded for this clonotype. A clone one base away is much larger, so this may be a read error. The chain combines TRBV18 with TRBJ2-7; possibly TRBD1 for D (5 bases). The germline V gene has CDR1 KGHSH and CDR2 LQKENI. CDR3 length: 12 amino acids. Here the CDR3 reads CASAPDSYEQYF. Here the CDR3 DNA reads TGTGCCAGCGCACCTGACAGCTACGAGCAGTACTTC.

The chain carries TRBV18 and TRBJ1-4, with TRBD1 identical over 7 bases. The CDR3 runs to 14 residues. CDR1 is KGHSH and CDR2 is LQKENI in the germline V gene. J lost 8 bases, V lost 3 bases, and 6 bases had no gene match. The CDR3 DNA reads TGTGCCAGCTCACCCCCGGGACAGTCCGAAAAACTGTTTTTT. Its translation is CASSPPGQSEKLFF.

V is TRBV27 and J is TRBJ1-5; 8 bases are a match to TRBD1. The CDR3 runs 17 residues. V shed 2 bases, J shed 5 bases, and the junction held 11 bases outside the gene matches. CDR1 is MNHEY, CDR2 SMNVEV, per germline (reference sequence). CDR3: CASSLQGANYKDQPQHF. The CDR3 bases are TGTGCCAGCAGTTTACAGGGGGCTAATTATAAAGATCAGCCCCAGCATTTT.

This clonotype was detected a few times. The chain employs TRBV27 and TRBJ2-1; weak D call: TRBD1 (5 bases). The CDR3 consists of 16 residues. Germline loops: CDR1 MNHEY, CDR2 SMNVEV (reference sequence). V gave up 6 bases and J gave up 4 bases, with 19 bases separating them. CDR3 residues: CASSQERLQVYNEQFF. The CDR3 bases are TGTGCCAGCAGCCAAGAACGATTACAGGTATACAATGAGCAGTTCTTC.

As to this clonotype: An end of the junction does not agree with germline; a read error may underlie this. This rearrangement joins TRBV28 to TRBJ1-5; 7 bases line up with TRBD1. Germline lookup yields CDR1 MDHEN and CDR2 SYDVKM. The CDR3 is made up of 14 amino acids. The CDR3 bases are TGTGCCGGCAGTTTACAGGACAGGAATCAGCCCCAGCATTTT. Amino acids: CAGSLQDRNQPQHF. The entire variable domain, with the rest obtained from reference TRBV28 and TRBJ1-5, is as follows: DVKVTQSSRYLVKRTGEKVFLECVQDMDHENMFWYRQDPGLGLRLIYFSYDVKMKEKGDIPEGYSVSREKKERFSLILESASTNQTSMYLCAGSLQDRNQPQHFGDGTRLSIL.

This clonotype showed up just a few times. V usage is TRBV7-2 and J usage is TRBJ1-5, with 8 bases that match TRBD1. Trimming cost V 4 bases and J 5 bases; bases outside gene matches: 10. CDR1 and CDR2 from the germline V gene are SGHTA and FQGNSA. The CDR3 extends over 16 amino acids. The CDR3 DNA is TGTGCCAGCAGCTCTTCCGGGACAGGAAACTATCAGCCCCAGCATTTT. Translation: CASSSSGTGNYQPQHF.

This clonotype was picked up a small number of times. This sequence joins TRBV7-2 and TRBJ1-5; weak D call: TRBD1 (5 bases). Germline values: CDR1 SGHTA, CDR2 FQGNSA. V lost 5 bases and J 2 bases, leaving 13 bases between the germline ends. This CDR3 is built from 15 residues. The CDR3 DNA sequence: TGTGCCAGCAGCACCAAGGGGTCGGGCAATCAGCCCCAGCATTTT. As protein: CASSTKGSGNQPQHF. Filled out from reference TRBV7-2 and TRBJ1-5, the complete variable domain reads GAGVSQSPSNKVTEKGKDVELRCDPISGHTALYWYRQSLGQGLEFLIYFQGNSAPDKSGLPSDRFSAERTGGSVSTLTIQRTQQEDSAVYLCASSTKGSGNQPQHFGDGTRLSIL.

The CDR3 nucleotides are TGTGCCAGCAGTGAACCCGACTTCTTTAGGGAGACCCAGTACTTC. Amino acid sequence: CASSEPDFFRETQYF. The gene calls are TRBV2 and TRBJ2-7, with D unresolved. The tail of the sequence fits TRBJ2-5 better, so the J call may be wrong. This CDR3 spans 15 amino acids. Looked up from germline, CDR1 is SNHLY and CDR2 is FYNNEI.

This chain connects TRBV11-1 to TRBJ1-2; TRBD1 might be the D (6 bases). Trimming cost V 4 bases and J 8 bases, with 17 bases left between them. Germline lookup yields CDR1 SGHAT and CDR2 FQDESV (reference sequence). The CDR3 runs to 14 residues. The CDR3 DNA sequence: TGTGCCAGCAGCTCCACAGGGTGGAGTGGCGGCTACACCTTC. Amino acids: CASSSTGWSGGYTF. The full variable domain, with the rest looked up from reference TRBV11-1 and TRBJ1-2, is EAEVAQSPRYKITEKSQAVAFWCDPISGHATLYWYRQILGQGPELLVQFQDESVVDDSQLPKDRFSAERLKGVDSTLKIQPAELGDSAMYLCASSSTGWSGGYTFGSGTRLTVV.

This clonotype has just a few counts. The chain recombines TRBV29-1 with TRBJ2-1; D not resolved. Germline CDR1 and CDR2: SQVTM and ANQGSEA. Trimming left V 6 bases short and J 4 bases short, with 16 bases between. The CDR3 has 14 residues. The CDR3 DNA sequence: TGCAGCGTACGCGCACTACTCAGTTACAATGAGCAGTTCTTC. Protein: CSVRALLSYNEQFF.

DNA for the CDR3: TGTGCCATCAATTGGCAGGAGGGGGCTGAAGCTTTCTTT. Translating gives CAINWQEGAEAFF. V gene TRBV10-3 combines with J gene TRBJ1-1; TRBD1 is a possible D gene (6 bases). The CDR3 extends over 13 amino acids. Germline V lookup: CDR1 ENHRY, CDR2 SYGVKD. V was cut by 7 bases and J by 6 bases, with 15 bases left in between.

The chain uses TRBV10-3 and TRBJ2-6, with TRBD1 matching over 10 bases. With 8 bases clipped from V and 2 bases from J, the junction kept 9 bases outside the gene matches. Looked up from germline, CDR1 is ENHRY and CDR2 is SYGVKD. This CDR3 region has 17 residues. CDR3 sequence (DNA): TGTGCCATCGCTCGGACAGGGGGGATTGCTGGGGCCAACGTCCTGACTTTC. Translation gives CAIARTGGIAGANVLTF.

This clonotype occurred once. Its ends do not fully match the called genes, so a read error is possible. The V call is TRBV24-1, the J call TRBJ2-1, with D unresolved. Germline V gene lookup returns CDR1 KGHDR and CDR2 SFDVKD. CDR3 size: 14 residues. CDR3 amino acids: CATSGESSCNEQFF. DNA of the CDR3: TGTGCCACCAGTGGCGAGAGCTCCTGCAATGAGCAGTTCTTC.